The following is a T cell receptor (beta chain) sequence with its context. Its antigen remains unknown. CDR1 SGHAT and CDR2 FQNNGV come from the germline V gene. V lost 5 bases and J lost 3, with 17 bases in between. There are 15 residues in the CDR3. This sample is drawn from a study of shared clonotypes between healthy human individuals. Study observations and caveats: Clonotype sharing among donors was expected to depend on sequencing depth.

Some clones are missing from TCRdb's copy, which holds only in-frame ones; the method was immunoSEQ multiplex PCR. This sample carries more than 550,000 clones, 92% of them seen once, and the ten largest clones take more than 20%. Cells designated naive CD8 were CD45RO-negative and were positively selected for CCR7, with terminally differentiated effector memory CD45RA+ cells excluded. The TCR was taken from a man aged 30 to 39 in good health. Material: naive CD8+ T cells sorted from blood. The chain links TRBV11-2 to TRBJ2-7, with D perhaps matching TRBD2 (5 bases). CDR3 sequence reads: CASSRTGTGFYEQYF. In DNA form, the CDR3 reads TGTGCCAGCAGCCGTACGGGAACTGGTTTCTACGAGCAGTACTTC.